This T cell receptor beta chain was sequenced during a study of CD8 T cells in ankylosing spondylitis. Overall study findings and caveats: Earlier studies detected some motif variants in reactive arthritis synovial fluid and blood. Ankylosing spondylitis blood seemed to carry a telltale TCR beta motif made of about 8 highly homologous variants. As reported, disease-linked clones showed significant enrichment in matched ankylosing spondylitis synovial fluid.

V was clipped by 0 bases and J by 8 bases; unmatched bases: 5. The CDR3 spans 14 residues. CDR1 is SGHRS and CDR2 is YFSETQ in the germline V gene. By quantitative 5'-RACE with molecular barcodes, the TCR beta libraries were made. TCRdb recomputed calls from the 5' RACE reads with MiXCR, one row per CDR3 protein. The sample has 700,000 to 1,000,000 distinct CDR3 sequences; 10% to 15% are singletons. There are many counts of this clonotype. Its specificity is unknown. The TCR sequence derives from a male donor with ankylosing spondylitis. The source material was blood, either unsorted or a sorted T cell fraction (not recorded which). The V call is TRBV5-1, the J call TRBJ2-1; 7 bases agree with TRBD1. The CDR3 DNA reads TGCGCCAGCAGCTTGGTAGTCACAGGGGATGAGCAGTTCTTC. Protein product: CASSLVVTGDEQFF.